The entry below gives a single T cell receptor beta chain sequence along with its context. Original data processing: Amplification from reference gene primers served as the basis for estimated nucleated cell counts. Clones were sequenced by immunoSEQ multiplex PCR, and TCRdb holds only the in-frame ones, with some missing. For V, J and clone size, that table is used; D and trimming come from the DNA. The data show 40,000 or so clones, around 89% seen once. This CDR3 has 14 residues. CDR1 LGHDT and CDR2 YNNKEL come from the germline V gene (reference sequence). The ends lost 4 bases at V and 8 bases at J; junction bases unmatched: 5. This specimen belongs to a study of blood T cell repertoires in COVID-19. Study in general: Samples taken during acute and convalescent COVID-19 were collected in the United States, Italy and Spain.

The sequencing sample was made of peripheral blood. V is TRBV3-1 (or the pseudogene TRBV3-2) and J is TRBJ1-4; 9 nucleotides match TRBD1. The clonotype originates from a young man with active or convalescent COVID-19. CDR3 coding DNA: TGTGCCAGCAGCCTCAGGACAGGGGCGGAAAAACTGTTTTTT. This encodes CASSLRTGAEKLFF.